What follows are 18 T cell receptor beta chains derived from one specimen sequenced in a study of blood T cell repertoires in COVID-19 (TCRdb year 2020). Library construction relied on the immunoSEQ multiplex PCR assay. TCRdb mirrors the immuneACCESS table, restricted to in-frame sequences. Some clones are absent from its copies; in checked studies, under half trace to an unresolved V gene, and the reason for the others is unknown. The sample contains 400,000 to 500,000 clones, about 88% of them found a single time. Roughly 1.4% of the sample is held by the ten biggest clonotypes. Sequenced input: PBMCs or T cells enriched from blood (not recorded which). The receptors derive from a woman under 30 who had been exposed to COVID-19.

The rearrangement joins TRBV16 to TRBJ2-7; maybe TRBD1 (6 bases). This CDR3 has 16 residues. Germline lookup yields CDR1 KGHSY and CDR2 FQNENV. Trimming took off 1 base at V and 3 bases at J, with 16 bases between the two ends. CDR3 sequence: CASSQWPGAIDYEQYF. The CDR3 bases are TGTGCCAGCAGCCAATGGCCAGGGGCGATAGACTACGAGCAGTACTTC.

The chain uses TRBV16 and TRBJ2-7, with D unresolved. V lost 4 bases, J lost 3 bases, and 13 bases lay in between. The CDR3 is 14 residues long. Per the germline V gene, CDR1 is KGHSY and CDR2 is FQNENV. The CDR3 nucleotides read TGTGCCAGCAGCCGCCTGGGTCGAGGCTACGAGCAGTACTTC. It is translated as CASSRLGRGYEQYF.

The chain carries TRBV2 and TRBJ1-2, with a weak D call TRBD1 (6 bases). There are 14 residues in the CDR3. The V end lost 3 bases, the J end lost 6 bases, and 14 bases lay between the germline ends. Germline CDR1 and CDR2: SNHLY and FYNNEI. Written as DNA, the CDR3 is TGTGCCAGCAGTGATTGGCGGCCAGGGGATGGCTACACCTTC. Translation gives CASSDWRPGDGYTF.

The chain couples TRBV2 to TRBJ1-5, with 9 bases matching TRBD1. The CDR3 contains 17 residues. V trimming: 4 bases; J trimming: 0 bases; junction bases outside the gene matches: 7. Germline V gives CDR1 SNHLY, CDR2 FYNNEI. The CDR3 spells CASSGGGQGYSNQPQHF. The CDR3, as DNA: TGTGCCAGCAGTGGAGGGGGACAGGGCTATAGCAATCAGCCCCAGCATTTT.

The CDR3 bases are TGTGCCAGCAGCTTAGGTATTAGCGGGGGTGGAGATGAGCAGTTCTTC. This encodes CASSLGISGGGDEQFF. The V call is TRBV7-6, the J call TRBJ2-1, with 9 positions matching TRBD2. With 1 base clipped from V and 8 bases from J, the junction kept 9 bases outside the gene matches. Per germline, CDR1 SGHVS and CDR2 FNYEAQ. This CDR3 comprises 16 residues.

The chain combines TRBV30 with TRBJ2-1; 11 nucleotides match TRBD2. CDR3 length: 14 residues. After removal of 5 bases from V and 6 bases from J, the junction contained 6 bases not matched to a gene. The germline gives CDR1 GTSNPN, CDR2 SVGIG (reference sequence). CDR3 region: CAWSRGTSGNEQFF. CDR3 nucleotide sequence: TGTGCCTGGTCTCGCGGGACTAGCGGCAATGAGCAGTTCTTC.

This clone was recorded once. The rearrangement joins TRBV18 to TRBJ2-2; 10 nucleotides align to TRBD2. Germline V gene sequence: CDR1 KGHSH, CDR2 LQKENI. The CDR3 has 16 residues. V shed 6 bases and J 2 bases; nucleotides not matched to a gene: 6. CDR3 DNA: TGTGCCAGCTCCCCCGGACTAGCGGCAAACACCGGGGAGCTGTTTTTT. The encoded protein is CASSPGLAANTGELFF.

V usage is TRBV28 and J usage is TRBJ1-4; TRBD1 agrees at 7 bases. CDR3 length: 15 residues. Per the germline V gene, CDR1 is MDHEN and CDR2 is SYDVKM. Unmatched junction bases numbered 5, after V lost 4 bases and J lost 3 bases. In DNA form, the CDR3 reads TGTGCCAGCAGTTCCCGGGACAGCCCTAATGAAAAACTGTTTTTT. The encoded protein is CASSSRDSPNEKLFF.

The chain has TRBV2 and TRBJ2-7, with 13 bases that match TRBD2. This CDR3 has 16 residues. CDR1 and CDR2 (germline): SNHLY, FYNNEI. Trimming took 2 bases from V and 0 from J; bases not matched to a gene: 1. The CDR3 here is CASSERTSGSSYEQYF. The CDR3, as DNA: TGTGCCAGCAGTGAAAGGACTAGCGGGAGCTCCTACGAGCAGTACTTC.

V and J are TRBV15 and TRBJ2-1, with a possible D match to TRBD2 (6 bases). Germline CDR1 reads LNHNV; CDR2 reads YYDKDF (reference sequence). The CDR3 is made up of 16 amino acids. V lost 5 bases, J lost 2 bases, and 16 bases lay in between. This CDR3 reads CATSRPLGGTYNEQFF. The CDR3 DNA reads TGTGCCACCAGCCGGCCGTTGGGGGGTACCTACAATGAGCAGTTCTTC.

The chain joins TRBV10-3 to TRBJ2-1; TRBD2 matches 9 bases. This CDR3 contains 13 residues. Germline values: CDR1 ENHRY, CDR2 SYGVKD. The J segment lost 5 bases and the V segment lost 8 bases, leaving 4 bases of the junction unmatched. DNA for the CDR3: TGTGCCATCTCTAGCGGGGCGGACAATGAGCAGTTCTTC. Its translation: CAISSGADNEQFF.

The rearrangement uses TRBV29-1 and TRBJ2-7; TRBD2 matches 8 bases. This CDR3 contains 15 residues. CDR1 and CDR2 (germline): SQVTM, ANQGSEA. The J segment lost 0 bases and the V segment lost 1 base, leaving 5 bases of the junction unmatched. The CDR3 here is CSVEVGGGSSYEQYF. The CDR3 coding sequence is TGCAGCGTTGAAGTGGGCGGGGGGAGCTCCTACGAGCAGTACTTC.

The chain has TRBV7-7 and TRBJ2-5, with 7 bases identical to TRBD1. The CDR3 length is 17 residues. V lost 2 bases to trimming and J lost 2 bases; unmatched junction nucleotides: 11. From germline, CDR1 is SSHAT and CDR2 FNYEAQ (reference sequence). CDR3 bases: TGTGCCAGCAGCTTAACTTATAGGACAGGAAAACAAGAGACCCAGTACTTC. It codes for CASSLTYRTGKQETQYF.

The CDR3 loop reads CASSLGAGGLHEKLFF. Here the CDR3 DNA reads TGTGCCAGCAGCCTCGGGGCAGGGGGTCTACATGAAAAACTGTTTTTT. This sequence joins TRBV7-9 and TRBJ1-4; 7 positions agree with TRBD1. Germline V gene data show CDR1 as SEHNR and CDR2 as FQNEAQ (reference sequence). V lost 5 bases to trimming and J lost 6 bases; unmatched junction nucleotides: 12. This CDR3 is built from 16 residues. Looking up the rest from reference TRBV7-9 and TRBJ1-4 gives the full variable domain: DTGVSQNPRHKITKRGQNVTFRCDPISEHNRLYWYRQTLGQGPEFLTYFQNEAQLEKSRLLSDRFSAERPKGSFSTLEIQRTEQGDSAMYLCASSLGAGGLHEKLFFGSGTQLSVL.

V is TRBV7-6 and J is TRBJ2-3; D gene ambiguous. Germline V gene sequence: CDR1 SGHVS, CDR2 FNYEAQ. V lost 5 bases, J lost 4 bases, and 4 bases lay in between. The CDR3 contains 11 residues. In DNA, the CDR3 is TGTGCCAGCAGCGTATCAGATACGCAGTATTTT. Its translation is CASSVSDTQYF.

The V gene is TRBV27, the J gene TRBJ2-7; the D gene is possibly TRBD2 (5 bases). Per germline, CDR1 MNHEY and CDR2 SMNVEV (reference sequence). There are 12 residues in the CDR3. The V gene lost 5 bases and the J gene lost 4 bases, with 9 bases spanning the gap. The CDR3 DNA reads as TGTGCCAGCAGTACTTGGACTTACGAGCAGTACTTC. It encodes CASSTWTYEQYF.

This chain links TRBV5-1 with TRBJ1-2; TRBD1 matches at 7 bases. V was pared by 3 bases and J by 4 bases, with 3 bases of the junction left unmatched. Germline V lookup: CDR1 SGHRS, CDR2 YFSETQ. The CDR3 is made up of 13 amino acids. The CDR3 DNA follows: TGCGCCAGCAGCTCGGGACAGAGCTATGGCTACACCTTC. Translation: CASSSGQSYGYTF.

A few counts support this clone. This chain connects TRBV7-2 to TRBJ1-5; a possible D gene is TRBD1 (6 bases). The V end lost 1 base, the J end lost 0 bases, and 16 bases lay between the germline ends. There are 18 residues in the CDR3. Germline V CDR1 and CDR2: SGHTA, FQGNSA. This chain's CDR3 is CASSLVGGRSFSNQPQHF. The CDR3 DNA is TGTGCCAGCAGCTTAGTAGGGGGAAGATCCTTTAGCAATCAGCCCCAGCATTTT.